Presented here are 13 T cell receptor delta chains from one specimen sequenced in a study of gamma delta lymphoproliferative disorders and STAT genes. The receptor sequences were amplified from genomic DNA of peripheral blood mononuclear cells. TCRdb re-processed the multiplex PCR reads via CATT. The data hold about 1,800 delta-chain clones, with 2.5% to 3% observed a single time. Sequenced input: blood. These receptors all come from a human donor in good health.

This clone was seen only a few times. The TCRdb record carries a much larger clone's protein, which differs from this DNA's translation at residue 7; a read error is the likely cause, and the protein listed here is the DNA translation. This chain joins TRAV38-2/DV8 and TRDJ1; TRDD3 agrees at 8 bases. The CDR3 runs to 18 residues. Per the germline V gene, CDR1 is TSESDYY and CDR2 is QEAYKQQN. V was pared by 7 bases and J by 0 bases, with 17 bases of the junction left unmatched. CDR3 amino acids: CAYQGDILFPPYTDKLIF. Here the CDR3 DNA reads TGTGCTTATCAGGGGGATATATTGTTCCCTCCTTACACCGATAAACTCATCTTT.

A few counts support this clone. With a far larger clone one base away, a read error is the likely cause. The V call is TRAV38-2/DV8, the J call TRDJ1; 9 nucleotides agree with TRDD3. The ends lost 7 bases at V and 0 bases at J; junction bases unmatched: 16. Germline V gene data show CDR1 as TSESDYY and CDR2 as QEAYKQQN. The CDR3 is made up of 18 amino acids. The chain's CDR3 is CAYQGDTLSPPYTDKLIF. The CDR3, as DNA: TGTGCTTATCAGGGGGATACATTGTCCCCTCCTTACACCGATAAACTCATCTTT.

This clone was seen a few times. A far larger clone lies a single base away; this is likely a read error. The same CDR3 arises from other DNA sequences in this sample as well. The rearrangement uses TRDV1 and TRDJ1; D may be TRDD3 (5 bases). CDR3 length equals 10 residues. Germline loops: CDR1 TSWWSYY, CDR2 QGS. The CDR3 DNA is TGTGCCCTTGGGGAAGAAGACCAGCATTTT. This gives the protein CALGEEDQHF.

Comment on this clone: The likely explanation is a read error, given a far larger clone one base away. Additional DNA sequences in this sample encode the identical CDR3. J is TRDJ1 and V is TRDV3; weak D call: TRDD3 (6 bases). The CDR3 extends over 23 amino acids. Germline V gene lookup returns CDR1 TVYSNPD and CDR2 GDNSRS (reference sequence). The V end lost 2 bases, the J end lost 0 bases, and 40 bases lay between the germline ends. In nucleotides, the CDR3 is TGTGCCTTTCCCACGTTAAAGGTTCGAGTGTGGGCAGGGGGAAGGCAGGACACCGATAAACTCATCTTT. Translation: CAFPTLKVRVWAGGRQDTDKLIF.

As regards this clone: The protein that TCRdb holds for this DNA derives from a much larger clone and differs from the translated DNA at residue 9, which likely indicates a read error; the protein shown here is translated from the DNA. CDR3 sequence reads: CACDPLGDNGNTDKLIF. The CDR3 DNA follows: TGTGCCTGTGACCCCTTGGGGGATAACGGGAACACCGATAAACTCATCTTT. This sequence joins TRDV2 and TRDJ1, with 9 bases lining up with TRDD3. The length of the CDR3 is 17 residues. J lost 0 bases, V lost 3 bases, and 10 bases had no gene match. CDR1 GEAIGNYY and CDR2 EKD come from the germline V gene.

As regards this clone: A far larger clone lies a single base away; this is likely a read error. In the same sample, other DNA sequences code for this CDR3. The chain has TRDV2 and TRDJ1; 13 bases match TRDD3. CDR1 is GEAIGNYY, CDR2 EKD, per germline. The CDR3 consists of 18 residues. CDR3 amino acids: CACDTLTGGYAVTDKLIF. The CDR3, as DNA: TGTGCCTGTGACACGCTAACTGGGGGATACGCGGTCACCGATAAGCTCATCTTT.

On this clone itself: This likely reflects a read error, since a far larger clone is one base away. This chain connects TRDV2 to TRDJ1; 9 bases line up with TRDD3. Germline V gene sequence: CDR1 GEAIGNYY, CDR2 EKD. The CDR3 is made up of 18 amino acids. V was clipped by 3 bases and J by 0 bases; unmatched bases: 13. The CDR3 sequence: CACDALLGDNWYTDKLIF. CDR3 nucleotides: TGTGCCTGTGACGCTCTACTGGGGGACAACTGGTACACCGATAAACTCATCTTT.

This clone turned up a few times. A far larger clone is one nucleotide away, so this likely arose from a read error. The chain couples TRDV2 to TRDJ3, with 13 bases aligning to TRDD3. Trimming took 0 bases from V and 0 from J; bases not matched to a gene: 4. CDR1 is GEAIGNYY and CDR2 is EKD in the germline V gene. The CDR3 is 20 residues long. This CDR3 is CACDTLLGDTNSWDTRQMFF. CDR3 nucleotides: TGTGCCTGTGACACCCTACTGGGGGATACGAACTCCTGGGACACCCGACAGATGTTTTTC.

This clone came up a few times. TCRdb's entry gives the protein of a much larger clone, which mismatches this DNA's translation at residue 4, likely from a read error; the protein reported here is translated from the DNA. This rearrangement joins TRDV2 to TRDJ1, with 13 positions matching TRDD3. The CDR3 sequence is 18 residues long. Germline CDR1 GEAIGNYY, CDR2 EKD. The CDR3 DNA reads TGTGCCTGTAACACGCTAACTGGGGGATACGCGGTCACCGATAAACTCATCTTT. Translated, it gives CACNTLTGGYAVTDKLIF.

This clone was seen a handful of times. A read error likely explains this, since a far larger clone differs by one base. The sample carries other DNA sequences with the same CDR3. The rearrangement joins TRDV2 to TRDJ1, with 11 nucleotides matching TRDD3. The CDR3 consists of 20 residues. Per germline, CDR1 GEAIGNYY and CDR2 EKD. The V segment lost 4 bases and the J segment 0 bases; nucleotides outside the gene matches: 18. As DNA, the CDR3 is TGTGCCTGTGAAGCCCTGGACCCTCGTACTGGGGGATATCACACCGATAAACTCATCTTT. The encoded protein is CACEALDPRTGGYHTDKLIF.

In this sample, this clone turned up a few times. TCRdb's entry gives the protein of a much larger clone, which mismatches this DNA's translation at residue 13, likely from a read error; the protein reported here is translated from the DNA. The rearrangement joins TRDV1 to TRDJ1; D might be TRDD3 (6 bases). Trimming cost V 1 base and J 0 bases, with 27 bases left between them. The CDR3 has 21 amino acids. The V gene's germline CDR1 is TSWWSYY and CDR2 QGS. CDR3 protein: CALGEPPPCLGGYQYTDKLIF. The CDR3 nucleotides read TGTGCTCTTGGGGAACCCCCTCCTTGCCTTGGGGGTTATCAGTACACCGATAAACTCATCTTT.

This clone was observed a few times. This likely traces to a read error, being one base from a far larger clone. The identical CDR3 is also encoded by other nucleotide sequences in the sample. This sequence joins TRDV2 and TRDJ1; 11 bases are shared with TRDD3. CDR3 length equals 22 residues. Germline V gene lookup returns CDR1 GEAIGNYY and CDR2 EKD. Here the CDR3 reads CACDTLLVGGLGDTKATDKLIF. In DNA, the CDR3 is TGTGCCTGTGACACACTCCTGGTCGGCGGTCTGGGGGATACCAAGGCCACCGATAAACTTATCTTT.

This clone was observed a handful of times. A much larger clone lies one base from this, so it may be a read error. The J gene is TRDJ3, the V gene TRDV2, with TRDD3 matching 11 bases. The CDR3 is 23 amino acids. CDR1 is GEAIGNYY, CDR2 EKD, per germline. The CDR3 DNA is TGTGCCCGTGACACCGGAGAAGCCCCTGTACTCTTGGGGGATACGTGGGACACCCGACAGATGTTTTTC. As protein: CARDTGEAPVLLGDTWDTRQMFF.